What follows is one T cell receptor beta chain and its context. Its antigen is unknown. Per germline, CDR1 WNHNN and CDR2 SYGVQD (reference sequence). The V segment lost 0 bases and the J segment 2 bases; nucleotides outside the gene matches: 3. CDR3 size: 15 residues. This sample is drawn from a study of cytomegalovirus exposure and HLA in healthy donors. Study outcomes and limitations: Subsequent analysis revealed that first-cohort TCR clusters tended to co-occur in the roughly 120 validation repertoires.

Clones were sequenced by immunoSEQ multiplex PCR, and TCRdb holds only the in-frame ones, with some missing. The sample includes 70,000 to 75,000 clones, about 94% seen only once; the top ten take about 0.93%. The sample taken for sequencing was PBMCs. The sequence derives from a young woman in good health and CMV-seronegative. The J gene is TRBJ2-7, the V gene TRBV10-1; 8 positions match TRBD2. CDR3 amino acids: CASSESGTSPYEQYF. DNA of the CDR3: TGCGCCAGCAGTGAGTCGGGGACTAGTCCCTACGAGCAGTACTTC.